Following are 5 T cell receptor beta chains from one sample sequenced in a study of response to subunit inactivated influenza vaccine. One entry per CDR3 protein, called by TCRdb with MiXCR from the RT-PCR reads. Here the sample spans some 520,000 distinct CDR3 sequences, 16% being singletons. The specimen comprised CD4+ T cells sorted from PBMCs, sampled about 23 months after vaccination. The receptor source for this set is a man aged 50 to 69 who received an inactivated influenza vaccine.

This clonotype was detected many times. V usage is TRBV6-2 or TRBV6-3 and J usage is TRBJ2-7; 10 bases fit TRBD1. This CDR3 has 17 residues. CDR1 and CDR2 (germline): MNHEY, SVGEGT. V was clipped by 6 bases and J by 2 bases; unmatched bases: 13. This CDR3 is CASSYRRDRGSTYEQYF. The CDR3 DNA sequence: TGTGCCAGCAGCTACAGACGGGACAGGGGATCAACCTACGAGCAGTACTTC.

This clonotype was recorded at least ten times. The chain combines TRBV12-3 or TRBV12-4 with TRBJ1-6, with a possible D match to TRBD1 (6 bases). V was shortened by 6 bases and J by 0 bases, with 12 bases between the two germline ends. This CDR3 is 16 amino acids long. The CDR3 coding sequence is TGTGCCAGCAGCCGGCGGGGGGCCTCCTATAATTCACCCCTCCACTTT. It is translated as CASSRRGASYNSPLHF.

This chain connects TRBV6-2 or TRBV6-3 to TRBJ2-2; 7 bases match TRBD2. CDR1 MNHEY and CDR2 SVGEGT come from the germline V gene. The CDR3 has 13 residues. The J segment lost 4 bases and the V segment lost 8 bases, leaving 4 bases of the junction unmatched. The chain's CDR3 is CASQRDATGELFF. The CDR3 DNA sequence: TGTGCCAGCCAGCGGGATGCCACCGGGGAGCTGTTTTTT.

In its sample, this clonotype was seen a few times. This sequence joins TRBV18 and TRBJ2-5; no clear D. The ends were cut back, 4 bases at V and 5 bases at J, with 14 bases in the middle. The CDR3 sequence is 14 residues long. Germline loops: CDR1 KGHSH, CDR2 LQKENI. The CDR3 DNA is TGTGCCAGCTCACAAGGAACGACGATGGAGACCCAGTACTTC. This encodes CASSQGTTMETQYF.

Details on this clonotype: Relative to the germline gene, one junction end is altered; a read error may explain this. The chain has TRBV7-7 and TRBJ2-2; 10 bases are shared with TRBD1. The CDR3 contains 14 residues. The germline V gene has CDR1 SSHAT and CDR2 FNYEAQ (reference sequence). CDR3 in DNA: TGTGCTAGCAGGACCGGGACAGGGGTCGGGGAGCTGTTTTTT. As protein: CASRTGTGVGELFF.